Reported below is one T cell receptor (beta chain). The antigen it binds to is not known. No base quality information exists; no much larger clone differs at one position. Read against the paper, the sample's time point label means: baseline before first vaccination. Samples from vaccinated people were obtained from the UK trials COV001 and COV002, which included a single-blind randomized controlled phase 2/3 trial of AZD1222 (ChAdOx1 nCoV-19) in healthy adults. For TCRbeta chain sequencing, PBMC samples from trial participants were taken at day 0 and at day 28 after the second dose. The CDR3 regions of human TCRbeta chains were analyzed by immunosequencing. Under the source paper's analysis protocol: Repertoire TCRs were checked for matches against a reference library of SARS-CoV-2-specific TCRs that had been generated using the MIRA antigen-specificity platform. Breadth meant the fraction of unique TCRs that were SARS-CoV-2-associated, whereas depth meant the fraction of total T cells that were SARS-CoV-2-associated. Each spike-specific TCR was assigned to its reactive spike region and to a CD4 or CD8 class using the MIRA data. Log10-transformed breadth and depth values were compared by one-way ANOVA with Sidak's multiple comparisons tests. TCRdb holds this immuneACCESS table with in-frame rearrangements only. Some clones are missing; in checked studies, unresolved V genes explain under half, and the rest has no known cause. For V, J and clone size, that table is used; D and trimming come from the DNA. The sample table shows 90,000 to 150,000 clones, and 70% to 90% are seen once. In total, the top ten clones hold about 8.6% of the sample.

The data originate from a study of T cell responses to AZD1222 COVID-19 vaccine (dated by TCRdb to the early 2020s). General notes on the study: AZD1222 recipients whose second dose came at about 4 weeks and those whose second dose came at about 12 weeks were combined into one group, since spike-specific TCR depth and breadth did not differ between the two schedules. TCR sequencing was performed for 230 to 250 trial participants, of whom around 200 were given two doses of AZD1222 and around 25 were given two doses of MenACWY control vaccine. Enrollment into the trials was organized by age into subgroups of 18-55, 56-69 and 70-plus years, and those subgroups contained about 150, 27 and 61 TCR-sequenced participants, respectively.

Via the germline V gene, CDR1 is MGHDK and CDR2 SYGVNS. Trimming takes 3 bases off V and 5 bases off J; junction bases not matched to a gene: 8. Its CDR3 holds 16 amino acids, cysteine through phenylalanine. Just the 48-base CDR3 DNA is kept, in frame starting at base 1. Here is what the overall study found, with its caveats: Participants were mostly white British and included more females than males, and it was suggested by the authors that clonal diversity may have been underestimated. The 56-69-year group was small, and its depth increase did not reach significance, likely because of low power. Conclusions about previously exposed vaccinees are limited, since just five or six AZD1222 recipients were seropositive for SARS-CoV-2 at baseline. Reportedly, close to half of the unique spike-specific TCRs recognized epitopes lying outside the regions that are mutated in the B.1.351 and B.1.1.7 variants. A significant rise in spike-specific TCR breadth and depth was observed after two AZD1222 doses relative to day 0 and relative to MenACWY recipients. Because no day 14 peak-response samples were available, the repertoires could be characterized only after the peak T cell response. Vaccine-associated CD4 TCRs spanned the whole spike protein, with dominant responses in regions 160-218 and 743-854.

This TCR derives from an adult in good health. Sample: peripheral blood, taken on day 0 of AZD1222 vaccination. Here the chain combines TRBV25-1 and TRBJ2-1; 9 of the junction bases match TRBD2. In nucleotides, the sequence is TGTGCCAGCAGTGAGGTGGGCGGGAGGGCCAACAATGAGCAGTTCTTC. Translation gives CASSEVGGRANNEQFF.